Included here is one TCR beta chain sequence, with context. These data originate in a study of monozygotic twins with inflammatory bowel disease. This CDR3 region has 13 residues. From germline, CDR1 is GTSNPN and CDR2 SVGIG (reference sequence). Using the 5' RACE reads, TCRdb records one entry per CDR3 protein without DNA. Its clone listing holds over 130,000 distinct CDR3 sequences. The sequence was obtained from a human donor with ulcerative colitis or Crohn's disease, or a healthy co-twin of an affected twin (not recorded which). The specimen sequenced was blood. The chain employs TRBV30 and TRBJ1-1; the D gene TCRdb calls, TRBD1, cannot be checked with no DNA. CDR3 sequence: CAWSAGSNTEAFF.